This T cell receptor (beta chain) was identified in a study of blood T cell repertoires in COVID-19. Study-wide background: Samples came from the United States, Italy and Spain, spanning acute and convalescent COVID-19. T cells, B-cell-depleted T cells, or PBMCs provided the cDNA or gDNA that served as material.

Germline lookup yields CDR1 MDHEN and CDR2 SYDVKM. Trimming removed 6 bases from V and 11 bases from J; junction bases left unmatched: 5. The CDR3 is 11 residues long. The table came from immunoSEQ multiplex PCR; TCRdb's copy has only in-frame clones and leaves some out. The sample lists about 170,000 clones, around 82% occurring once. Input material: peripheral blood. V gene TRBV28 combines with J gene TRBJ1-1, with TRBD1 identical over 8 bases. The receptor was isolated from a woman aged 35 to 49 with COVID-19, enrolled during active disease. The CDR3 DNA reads TGTGCCAGCAGGCATACAGGGGGGGCTTTCTTT. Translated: CASRHTGGAFF.